This T cell receptor (beta chain) was retrieved from a study of blood T cell repertoires in COVID-19. TCRdb's table, derived via immunoSEQ multiplex PCR, lists solely in-frame clones and lacks some. Of roughly 150,000 clones in the sample, 80% to 85% are singletons; the top ten hold approximately 8%. The length of the CDR3 is 12 residues. The ends were cut back, 3 bases at V and 10 bases at J, with 11 bases in the middle. Germline V gene data show CDR1 as LGHDT and CDR2 as YNNKEL (reference sequence). The chain combines TRBV3-1 (or the pseudogene TRBV3-2) with TRBJ2-3; D uncertain. The clonotype comes from a woman aged 50 to 65 who had recovered from COVID-19. Material: PBMCs or T cells enriched from blood (not recorded which). CDR3 in amino acids: CASSHGYPPQYF. CDR3 sequence (DNA): TGTGCCAGCAGCCACGGGTACCCACCGCAGTATTTT.